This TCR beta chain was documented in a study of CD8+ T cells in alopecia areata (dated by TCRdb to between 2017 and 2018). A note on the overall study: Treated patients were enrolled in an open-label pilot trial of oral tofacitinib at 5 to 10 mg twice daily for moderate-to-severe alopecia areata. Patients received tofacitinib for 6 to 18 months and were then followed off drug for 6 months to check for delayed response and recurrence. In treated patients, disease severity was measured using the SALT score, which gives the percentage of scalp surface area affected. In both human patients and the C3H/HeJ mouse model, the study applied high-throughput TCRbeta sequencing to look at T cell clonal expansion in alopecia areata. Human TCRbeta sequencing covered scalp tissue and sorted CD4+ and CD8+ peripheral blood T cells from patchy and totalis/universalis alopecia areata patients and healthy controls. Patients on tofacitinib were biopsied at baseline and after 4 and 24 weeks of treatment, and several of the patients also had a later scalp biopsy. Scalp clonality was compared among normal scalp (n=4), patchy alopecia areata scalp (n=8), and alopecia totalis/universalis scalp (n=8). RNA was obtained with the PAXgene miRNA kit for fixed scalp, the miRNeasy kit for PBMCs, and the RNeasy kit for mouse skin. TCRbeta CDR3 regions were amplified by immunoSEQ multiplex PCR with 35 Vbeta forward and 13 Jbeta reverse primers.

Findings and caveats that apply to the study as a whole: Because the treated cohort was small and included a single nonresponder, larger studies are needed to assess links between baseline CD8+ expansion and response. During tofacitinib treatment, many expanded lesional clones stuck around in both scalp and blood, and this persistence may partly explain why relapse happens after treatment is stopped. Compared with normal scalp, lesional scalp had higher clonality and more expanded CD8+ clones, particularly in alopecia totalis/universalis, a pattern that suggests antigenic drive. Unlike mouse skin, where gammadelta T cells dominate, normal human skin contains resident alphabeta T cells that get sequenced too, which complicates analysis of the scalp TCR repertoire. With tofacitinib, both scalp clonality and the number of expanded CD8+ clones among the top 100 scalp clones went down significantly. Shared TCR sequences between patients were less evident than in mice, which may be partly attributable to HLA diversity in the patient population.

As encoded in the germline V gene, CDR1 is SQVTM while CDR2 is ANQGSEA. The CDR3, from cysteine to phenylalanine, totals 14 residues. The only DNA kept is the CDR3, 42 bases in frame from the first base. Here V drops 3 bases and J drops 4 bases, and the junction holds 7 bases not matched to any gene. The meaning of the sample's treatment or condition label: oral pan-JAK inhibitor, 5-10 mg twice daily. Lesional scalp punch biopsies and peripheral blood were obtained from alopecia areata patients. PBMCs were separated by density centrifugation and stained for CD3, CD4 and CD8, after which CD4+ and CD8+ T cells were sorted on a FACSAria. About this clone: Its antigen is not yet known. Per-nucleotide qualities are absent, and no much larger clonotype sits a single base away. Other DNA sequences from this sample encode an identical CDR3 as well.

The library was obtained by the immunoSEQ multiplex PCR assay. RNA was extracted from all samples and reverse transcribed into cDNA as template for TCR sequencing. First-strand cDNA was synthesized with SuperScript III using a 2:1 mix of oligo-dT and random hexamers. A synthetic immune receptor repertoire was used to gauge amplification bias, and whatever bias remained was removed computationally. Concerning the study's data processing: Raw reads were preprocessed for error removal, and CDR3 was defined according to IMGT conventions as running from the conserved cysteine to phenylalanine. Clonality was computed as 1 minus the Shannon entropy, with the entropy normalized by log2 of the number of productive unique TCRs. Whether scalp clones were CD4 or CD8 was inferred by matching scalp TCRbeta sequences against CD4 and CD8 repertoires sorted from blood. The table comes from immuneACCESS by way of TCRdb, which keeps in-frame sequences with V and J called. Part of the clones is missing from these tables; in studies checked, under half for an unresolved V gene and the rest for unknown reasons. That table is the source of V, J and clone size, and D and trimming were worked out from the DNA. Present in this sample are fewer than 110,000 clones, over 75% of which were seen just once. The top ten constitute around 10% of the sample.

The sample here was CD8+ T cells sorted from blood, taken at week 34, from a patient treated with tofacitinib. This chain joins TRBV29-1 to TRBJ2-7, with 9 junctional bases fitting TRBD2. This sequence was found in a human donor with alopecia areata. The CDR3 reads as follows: CSVELTSGSYEQYF. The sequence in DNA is TGCAGCGTTGAGTTGACTAGCGGATCGTACGAGCAGTACTTC.